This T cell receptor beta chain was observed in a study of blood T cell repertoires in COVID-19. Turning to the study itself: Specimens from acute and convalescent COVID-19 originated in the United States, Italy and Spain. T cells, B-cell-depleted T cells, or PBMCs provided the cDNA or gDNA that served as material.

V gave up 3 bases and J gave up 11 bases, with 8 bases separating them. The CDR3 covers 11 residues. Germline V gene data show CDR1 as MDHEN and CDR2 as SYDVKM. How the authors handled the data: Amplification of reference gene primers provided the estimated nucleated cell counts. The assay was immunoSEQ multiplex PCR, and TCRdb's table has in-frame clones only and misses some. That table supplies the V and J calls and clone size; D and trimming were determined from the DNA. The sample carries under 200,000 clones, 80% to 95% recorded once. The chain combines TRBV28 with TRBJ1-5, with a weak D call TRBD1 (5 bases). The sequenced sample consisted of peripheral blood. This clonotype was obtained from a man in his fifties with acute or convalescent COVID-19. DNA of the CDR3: TGTGCCAGCAGTTTCTCACAGGCCCAGCATTTT. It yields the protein CASSFSQAQHF. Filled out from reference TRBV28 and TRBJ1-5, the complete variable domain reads DVKVTQSSRYLVKRTGEKVFLECVQDMDHENMFWYRQDPGLGLRLIYFSYDVKMKEKGDIPEGYSVSREKKERFSLILESASTNQTSMYLCASSFSQAQHFGDGTRLSIL.